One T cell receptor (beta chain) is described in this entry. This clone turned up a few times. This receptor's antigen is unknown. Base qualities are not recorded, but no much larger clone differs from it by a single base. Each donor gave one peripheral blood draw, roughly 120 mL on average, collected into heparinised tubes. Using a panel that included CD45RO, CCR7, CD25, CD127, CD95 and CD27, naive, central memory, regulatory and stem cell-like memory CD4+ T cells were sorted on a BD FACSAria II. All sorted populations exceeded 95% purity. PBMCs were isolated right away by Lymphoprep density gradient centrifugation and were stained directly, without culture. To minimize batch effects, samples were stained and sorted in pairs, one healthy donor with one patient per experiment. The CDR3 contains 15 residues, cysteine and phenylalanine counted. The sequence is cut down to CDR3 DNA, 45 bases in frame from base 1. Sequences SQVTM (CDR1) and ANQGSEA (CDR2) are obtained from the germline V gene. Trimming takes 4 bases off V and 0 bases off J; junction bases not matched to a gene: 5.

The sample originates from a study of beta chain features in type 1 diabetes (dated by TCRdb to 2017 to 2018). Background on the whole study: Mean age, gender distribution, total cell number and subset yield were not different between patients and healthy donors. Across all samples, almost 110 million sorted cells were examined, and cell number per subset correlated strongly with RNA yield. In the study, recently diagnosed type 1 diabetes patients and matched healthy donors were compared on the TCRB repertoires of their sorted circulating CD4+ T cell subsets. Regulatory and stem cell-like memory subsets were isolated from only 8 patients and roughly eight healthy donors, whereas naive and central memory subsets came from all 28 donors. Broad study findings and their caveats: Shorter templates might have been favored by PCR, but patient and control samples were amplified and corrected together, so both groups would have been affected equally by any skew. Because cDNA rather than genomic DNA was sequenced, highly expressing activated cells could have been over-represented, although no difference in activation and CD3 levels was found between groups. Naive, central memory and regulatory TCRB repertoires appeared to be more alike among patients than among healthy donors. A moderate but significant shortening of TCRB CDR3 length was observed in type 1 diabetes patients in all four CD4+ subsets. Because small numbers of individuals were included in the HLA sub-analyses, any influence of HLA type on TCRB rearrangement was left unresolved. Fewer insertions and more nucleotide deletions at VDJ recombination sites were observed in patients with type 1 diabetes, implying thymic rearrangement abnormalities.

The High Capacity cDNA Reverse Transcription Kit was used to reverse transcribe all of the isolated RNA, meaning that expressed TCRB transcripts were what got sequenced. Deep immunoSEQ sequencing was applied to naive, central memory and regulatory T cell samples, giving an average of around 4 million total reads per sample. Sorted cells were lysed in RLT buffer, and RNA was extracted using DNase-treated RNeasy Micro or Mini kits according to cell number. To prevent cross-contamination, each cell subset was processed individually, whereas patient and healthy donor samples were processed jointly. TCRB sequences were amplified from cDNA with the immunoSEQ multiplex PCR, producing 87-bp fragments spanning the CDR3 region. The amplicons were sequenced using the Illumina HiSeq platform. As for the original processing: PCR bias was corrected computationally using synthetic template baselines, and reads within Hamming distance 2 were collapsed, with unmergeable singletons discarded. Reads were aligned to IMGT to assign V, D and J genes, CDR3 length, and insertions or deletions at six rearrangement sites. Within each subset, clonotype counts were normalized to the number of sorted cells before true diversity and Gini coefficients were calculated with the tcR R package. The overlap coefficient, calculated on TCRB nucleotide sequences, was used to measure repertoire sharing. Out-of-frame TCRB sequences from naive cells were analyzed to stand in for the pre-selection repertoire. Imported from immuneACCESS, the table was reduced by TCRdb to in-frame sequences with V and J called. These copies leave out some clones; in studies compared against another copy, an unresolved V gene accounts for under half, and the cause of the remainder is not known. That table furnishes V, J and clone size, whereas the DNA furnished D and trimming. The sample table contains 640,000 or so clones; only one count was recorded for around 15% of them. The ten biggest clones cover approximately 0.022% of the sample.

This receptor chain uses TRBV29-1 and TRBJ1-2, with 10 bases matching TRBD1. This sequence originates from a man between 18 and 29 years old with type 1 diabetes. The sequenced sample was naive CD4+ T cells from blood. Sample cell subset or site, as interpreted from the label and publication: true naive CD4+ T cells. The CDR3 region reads CSVAGQGTANYGYTF. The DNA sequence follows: TGCAGCGTTGCGGGACAGGGGACCGCTAACTATGGCTACACCTTC.